Below are 14 T cell receptor beta chains sequenced from a single sample in a study of neurological immune-mediated disorders (dated by TCRdb to between 2017 and 2020). Library method: 5' RACE. Sequenced on an Illumina HiSeq 2500. TCRdb handled the public reads itself, with Q25 trimming in fastp and clone calling in MiXCR, and kept productive beta chains. Every distinct CDR3 protein forms one entry, paired with its most common genes and DNA. This sample has about 80,000 distinct CDR3 sequences in its table, and about 5.6% of those were observed once. Over 7% of the sample lies in the top ten. The sample's time point, from its label and the paper: longitudinal time-point 2. Sequencing was performed on PBMCs. All receptors derive from a woman aged 55 to 70 with multiple sclerosis.

The table lists this clonotype with many counts. V usage is TRBV24-1 and J usage is TRBJ2-7; D perhaps matches TRBD1 (6 bases). Germline CDR1 is KGHDR and CDR2 is SFDVKD. V was clipped by 3 bases and J by 3 bases, with 17 bases between them. This CDR3 region has 16 residues. The CDR3 here is CATSDPRGRDNYEQYF. Here the CDR3 DNA reads TGTGCCACCAGTGATCCCCGAGGTCGGGACAACTACGAGCAGTACTTC.

At least ten counts were recorded for this clonotype. The genes are TRBV10-3 and TRBJ1-2; no clear D. This CDR3 spans 13 amino acids. CDR1 is ENHRY, CDR2 SYGVKD, per germline. The DNA of the CDR3 is TGTGCGACCCAGGCTCCGGTTAATTATGGCTACACCTTC. Translated, it gives CATQAPVNYGYTF.

The V and J genes are TRBV7-6 and TRBJ2-7, with D unresolved. From germline, CDR1 is SGHVS and CDR2 FNYEAQ. Trimming pared 0 bases from V and 2 bases from J, leaving 8 bases between. The CDR3 totals 14 residues. The CDR3 reads CASSLALGTYEQYF. The DNA of the CDR3 is TGTGCCAGCAGCTTAGCTTTAGGAACCTACGAGCAGTACTTC.

The V and J genes are TRBV6-2 or TRBV6-3 and TRBJ2-2; D gene unclear. CDR3 size: 13 residues. Germline V CDR1 and CDR2: MNHEY, SVGEGT. The ends were cut back, 7 bases at V and 5 bases at J, with 11 bases in the middle. DNA of the CDR3: TGTGCCAGCAAGACCGGATGGACCGGGGAGCTGTTTTTT. This translates into CASKTGWTGELFF.

This clonotype came up many times. The CDR3, as DNA: TGCAGCGTGGGACTAGTAGATACGCAGTATTTT. Protein: CSVGLVDTQYF. The chain has TRBV29-1 and TRBJ2-3, with 8 bases identical to TRBD2. CDR1 SQVTM and CDR2 ANQGSEA come from the germline V gene. The CDR3 has 11 residues. The trim removed 6 bases at V and 5 bases at J, leaving 1 base unmatched.

In this sample, this clonotype turned up many times. The rearrangement uses TRBV29-1 and TRBJ1-2, with D hard to call. Germline CDR1 SQVTM, CDR2 ANQGSEA. V was cut by 2 bases and J by 1 base, with 8 bases left in between. This CDR3 comprises 13 residues. The CDR3 nucleotides are TGCAGCGTTGAATACCAGAATAACTATGGCTACACCTTC. Protein sequence: CSVEYQNNYGYTF.

This clonotype was picked up many times. V is TRBV20-1 and J is TRBJ2-7; D call uncertain. The CDR3 totals 12 residues. V gave up 0 bases and J gave up 2 bases, with 5 bases separating them. Germline assignment: CDR1 DFQATT and CDR2 SNEGSKA (reference sequence). CDR3 nucleotide sequence: TGCAGTGCTAGAGATCGGACCTACGAGCAGTACTTC. This gives the protein CSARDRTYEQYF.

This clonotype is labeled as medium-sized (0.01 to 0.1%). The chain combines TRBV20-1 with TRBJ2-5; 7 bases map to TRBD1. Trimming cost V 3 bases and J 1 base; bases outside gene matches: 5. CDR3 length: 14 amino acids. Germline CDR1 and CDR2: DFQATT and SNEGSKA (reference sequence). In DNA form, the CDR3 reads TGCAGTGCTAGGAGGGACAGTCCCCAAGAGACCCAGTACTTC. Protein product: CSARRDSPQETQYF.

This clonotype came up many times. The V call is TRBV20-1, the J call TRBJ2-7; D possibly uses TRBD1 or TRBD2 (5 bases each). The CDR3 sequence is 13 residues long. V dropped 5 bases and J dropped 3 bases, with 14 bases sitting between them. Germline CDR1 DFQATT, CDR2 SNEGSKA (reference sequence). The CDR3 DNA reads TGCAGTGCTCCGGGACGTGGGTTCTACGAGCAGTACTTC. It is translated as CSAPGRGFYEQYF.

In this sample, this clonotype turned up a few times. The V and J genes are TRBV2 and TRBJ1-2, with D perhaps matching TRBD1 (5 bases). Germline V lookup: CDR1 SNHLY, CDR2 FYNNEI. Trimming cost V 6 bases and J 5 bases, with 10 bases left between them. The CDR3 loop spans 12 amino acids. The CDR3 nucleotides are TGTGCCAGCAGCGGGACCACATATGGCTACACCTTC. It specifies CASSGTTYGYTF.

This clonotype has ten or more counts. This chain uses TRBV5-5 with TRBJ1-5, with TRBD1 as a possible D gene (6 bases). Trimming shortened V by 2 bases and J by 2 bases, and 11 bases separated the two germline ends. Germline CDR1 and CDR2: SGHKS and YYEKEE (reference sequence). The CDR3 runs 15 residues. The chain's CDR3 is CASSLKGVGNQPQHF. Written as DNA, the CDR3 is TGTGCCAGCAGCTTAAAGGGGGTCGGCAATCAGCCCCAGCATTTT.

This clonotype showed up many times. The rearrangement uses TRBV5-6 and TRBJ2-4; 8 positions match TRBD2. Germline CDR1 reads SGHDT; CDR2 reads YYEEEE. J was trimmed by 1 base and V by 0 bases; bases with no gene match: 3. The CDR3 has 16 amino acids. The CDR3: CASSLEVAGAKNIQYF. The CDR3 region has the DNA TGTGCCAGCAGCTTGGAGGTAGCGGGGGCCAAAAACATTCAGTACTTC.

This clonotype has at least ten counts. The chain has TRBV2 and TRBJ2-7, with 7 bases identical to TRBD1. The junction had 2 bases not matched to a gene; V was cut back by 2 bases and J by 1 base. Germline CDR1 SNHLY, CDR2 FYNNEI. This CDR3 is built from 14 residues. The CDR3 protein is CASSENRGSYEQYF. The CDR3 DNA reads as TGTGCCAGCAGTGAAAACAGGGGATCCTACGAGCAGTACTTC.

This clonotype was detected ten times or more. The J gene is TRBJ2-3, the V gene TRBV5-5; unclear D gene. CDR1 is SGHKS and CDR2 is YYEKEE in the germline V gene (reference sequence). The germline V and J ends were trimmed by 0 bases and 0 bases, with 5 bases remaining between them. This CDR3 is built from 14 residues. CDR3 sequence reads: CASSLDTSTDTQYF. The CDR3 coding sequence is TGTGCCAGCAGCTTGGATACTAGCACAGATACGCAGTATTTT.